The 10 T cell receptor beta chains given below trace back to one sample, sequenced in a study of technical replicates of blood from several donors. TCRdb's copy holds only in-frame clones and misses some; the assay was immunoSEQ multiplex PCR. The sample yields approximately 70,000 clones, just over 90% seen once. What was sequenced was PBMCs. These receptors originate from a human donor in good health. Some clones in this sample may be carry-over from other donors' samples.

This clone was counted a few times. The rearrangement links TRBV29-1 to TRBJ1-1; a possible D gene is TRBD1 (6 bases). The CDR3 loop spans 13 amino acids. The V end lost 7 bases, the J end lost 6 bases, and 18 bases lay between the germline ends. Germline V CDR1 and CDR2: SQVTM, ANQGSEA. In DNA form, the CDR3 reads TGCAGCGGAGAAACAGGGCTGAGCGCTGAAGCTTTCTTT. This encodes CSGETGLSAEAFF.

This chain joins TRBV13 and TRBJ2-3, with a possible D match to TRBD1 (5 bases). The V gene lost 1 base and the J gene lost 2 bases, with 7 bases spanning the gap. Germline V gene lookup returns CDR1 PRHDT and CDR2 FYEKMQ (reference sequence). CDR3 length equals 14 residues. Written as DNA, the CDR3 is TGTGCCAGCAGCTTAGAGGGGTCCACAGATACGCAGTATTTT. The encoded protein is CASSLEGSTDTQYF.

This chain uses TRBV9 with TRBJ2-1; 13 bases are a match to TRBD2. The junction had 2 bases not matched to a gene; V was cut back by 0 bases and J by 8 bases. The CDR3 sequence is 15 residues long. Germline V gene lookup returns CDR1 SGDLS and CDR2 YYNGEE. The CDR3 region is CASSVGTSGGDEQFF. CDR3 nucleotides: TGTGCCAGCAGCGTAGGGACTAGCGGGGGAGATGAGCAGTTCTTC.

V usage is TRBV7-2 and J usage is TRBJ1-2; D call uncertain. CDR1 and CDR2 (germline): SGHTA, FQGNSA. V was trimmed by 5 bases and J by 0 bases, leaving 7 bases between them. The CDR3 consists of 13 residues. The CDR3 DNA sequence: TGTGCCAGCAGCCACCCAGCTAACTATGGCTACACCTTC. Residues: CASSHPANYGYTF. The entire variable domain, with the rest obtained from reference TRBV7-2 and TRBJ1-2, is as follows: GAGVSQSPSNKVTEKGKDVELRCDPISGHTALYWYRQSLGQGLEFLIYFQGNSAPDKSGLPSDRFSAERTGGSVSTLTIQRTQQEDSAVYLCASSHPANYGYTFGSGTRLTVV.

In this sample, this clone turned up once. This chain links TRBV6-5 with TRBJ1-1, with 8 bases matching TRBD1. CDR1 MNHEY and CDR2 SVGAGI come from the germline V gene. The CDR3 runs 13 residues. Germline trimming cut 0 bases from V and 9 bases from J; bases unmatched to any gene: 3. The DNA for the CDR3 is TGTGCCAGCAGTTACTCCAGGGGGCGTAAAGCTTTCTTT. Translation gives CASSYSRGRKAFF.

The chain uses TRBV2 and TRBJ1-1; 8 nucleotides align to TRBD1. The CDR3 length is 14 residues. Trimming removed 6 bases from V and 3 bases from J; junction bases left unmatched: 6. The germline CDR1 and CDR2 sequences are SNHLY and FYNNEI. CDR3 sequence (DNA): TGTGCCAGCAGCCCGGACAGGGAGGACACTGAAGCTTTCTTT. Translated: CASSPDREDTEAFF.

The chain is built from TRBV7-2 and TRBJ1-2; D is ambiguous. The V gene lost 3 bases and the J gene lost 7 bases, with 12 bases spanning the gap. Germline CDR1 and CDR2: SGHTA and FQGNSA. The CDR3 consists of 13 residues. CDR3 sequence (DNA): TGTGCCAGCAGCTTCGGATGGGAGAGTGGCTACACCTTC. Translation gives CASSFGWESGYTF.

This clone appeared once. This chain connects TRBV27 to TRBJ2-1, with 9 bases matching TRBD2. This CDR3 region has 14 residues. In germline, CDR1 is MNHEY, CDR2 SMNVEV (reference sequence). Trimming took 7 bases from V and 4 from J; bases not matched to a gene: 5. The CDR3 DNA follows: TGTGCCAGCAACCCTGCGGGAGGGTACAATGAGCAGTTCTTC. It encodes CASNPAGGYNEQFF.

The chain employs TRBV30 and TRBJ2-2; no firm D call. The length of the CDR3 is 12 residues. Germline CDR1 and CDR2: GTSNPN and SVGIG (reference sequence). Deletions cut 4 bases from V and 8 bases from J, with 11 bases between. CDR3 in amino acids: CAWTPSEGELFF. The DNA of the CDR3 is TGTGCCTGGACCCCCTCGGAGGGGGAGCTGTTTTTT.

This clone was seen a single time. The V gene is TRBV6-6, the J gene TRBJ1-1; D gene uncertain. V was cut by 6 bases and J by 1 base, with 9 bases left in between. Germline V gives CDR1 MNHNY, CDR2 SVGAGI (reference sequence). This CDR3 is built from 13 residues. The CDR3 here is CASRGGGNTEAFF. The CDR3 DNA is TGTGCCAGCAGAGGCGGCGGGAACACTGAAGCTTTCTTT.